Below, 19 T cell receptor beta chains from the same sample are listed, as sequenced in a study of T cells in localized non-small cell lung cancer. This table comes from immunoSEQ multiplex PCR, and its TCRdb copy is limited to in-frame clones, with some not included. Among over 10,000 clones, about 82% were seen once, and the ten largest hold 50% to 75%. This specimen consisted of peripheral blood, obtained before any cancer treatment. These receptors all come from a male donor aged 60 or over with stage III lung adenocarcinoma.

The chain recombines TRBV7-5 with TRBJ1-2. TRBV7-5 is a pseudogene segment. This CDR3 comprises 15 residues. CDR3 in amino acids: CASSLAATGLYGYTF. The CDR3 bases are TGTGCCAGCAGCTTAGCGGCTACGGGCCTCTATGGCTACACCTTC.

The J gene is TRBJ2-1, the V gene TRBV29-1; D is perhaps TRBD1 (6 bases). The CDR3 is made up of 19 amino acids. V gave up 8 bases and J gave up 7 bases, with 36 bases separating them. The germline V gene has CDR1 SQVTM and CDR2 ANQGSEA. The DNA of the CDR3 is TGCAGCACACCACCCGGACAGTTAGGCCCTAGAATCGTTGGGAATGAGCAGTTCTTC. This translates into CSTPPGQLGPRIVGNEQFF.

The chain links TRBV6-1 to TRBJ2-1; TRBD1 aligns across 7 bases. Germline V lookup: CDR1 MNHNS, CDR2 SASEGT. V was pared by 4 bases and J by 5 bases, with 2 bases of the junction left unmatched. The CDR3 is 13 residues long. The CDR3 spells CASSGTGDNEQFF. The CDR3 DNA reads TGTGCCAGCAGTGGAACAGGGGACAATGAGCAGTTCTTC.

The chain has TRBV18 and TRBJ2-5; possibly TRBD2 for D (6 bases). The CDR3 has 16 amino acids. Trimming removed 3 bases at V and 2 bases at J, with 16 bases between. Per the germline V gene, CDR1 is KGHSH and CDR2 is LQKENI. The CDR3 bases are TGTGCCAGCTCACCGGGGGGAAGGCCACCTCAAGAGACCCAGTACTTC. Its translation is CASSPGGRPPQETQYF.

This clone is medium-sized within its sample. CDR3 in amino acids: CASSFGDRAYNEQFF. The DNA for the CDR3 is TGTGCCAGCAGCTTCGGGGACAGGGCCTACAATGAGCAGTTCTTC. This chain links TRBV5-6 with TRBJ2-1; 9 positions match TRBD1. Per germline, CDR1 SGHDT and CDR2 YYEEEE. Trimming cost V 2 bases and J 2 bases; bases outside gene matches: 2. The CDR3 spans 15 residues.

The gene calls are TRBV5-1 and TRBJ1-3, with TRBD1 matching over 11 bases. The CDR3 contains 16 residues. V lost 3 bases to trimming and J lost 0 bases; unmatched junction nucleotides: 2. Germline V CDR1 and CDR2: SGHRS, YFSETQ. The CDR3 coding sequence is TGCGCCAGCAGCTGGACAGGGGGCGCCTCTGGAAACACCATATATTTT. Amino acids: CASSWTGGASGNTIYF.

CDR3 coding DNA: TGTGCCATCACAGCCAGGGAGATAACTGGAAACACCATATATTTT. Protein product: CAITAREITGNTIYF. This chain connects TRBV10-3 to TRBJ1-3; possibly TRBD1 for D (5 bases). Between the trimmed V and J ends, which lost 7 bases and 2 bases, there was a span of 15 bases. Germline values: CDR1 ENHRY, CDR2 SYGVKD. The CDR3 runs 15 residues.

CDR3 coding DNA: TGCGCCAGCAGCAGACAGGGCCGTAATGAGCAGTTCTTC. Translating it yields CASSRQGRNEQFF. This chain uses TRBV5-1 with TRBJ2-1, with TRBD1 identical over 7 bases. The germline V gene encodes CDR1 SGHRS and CDR2 YFSETQ. This CDR3 has 13 residues. V lost 4 bases and J lost 7; bases outside the gene matches: 5.

This sequence joins TRBV12-1 and TRBJ2-6; whether TRBD1, the table's D call, matches the DNA was not checked. TRBV12-1 constitutes a pseudogene. This CDR3 contains 17 residues. The CDR3 sequence is CARATDREVSGANVLTF. CDR3 coding DNA: TGTGCCAGGGCGACGGACAGGGAGGTCTCTGGGGCCAACGTCCTGACTTTC.

The chain employs TRBV27 and TRBJ1-2, with 9 bases aligning to TRBD1. The CDR3 is 14 amino acids. From germline, CDR1 is MNHEY and CDR2 SMNVEV (reference sequence). The V segment lost 5 bases and the J segment 6 bases; nucleotides outside the gene matches: 7. The CDR3 sequence is CASSRPGQGHGYTF. DNA for the CDR3: TGTGCCAGCAGTCGCCCGGGACAGGGCCATGGCTACACCTTC.

This clone was detected only a few times. V is TRBV25-1 and J is TRBJ1-1; a weak D match, TRBD1 (5 bases). CDR3 length: 14 amino acids. V gave up 0 bases and J gave up 2 bases, with 7 bases separating them. Germline-derived CDR1 and CDR2 are MGHDK and SYGVNS. CDR3 DNA: TGTGCCAGCAGTGAATACAGGGTAAACACTGAAGCTTTCTTT. This gives the protein CASSEYRVNTEAFF.

The V call is TRBV27, the J call TRBJ1-2, with D perhaps matching TRBD1 (5 bases). This CDR3 region has 12 residues. Germline loops: CDR1 MNHEY, CDR2 SMNVEV (reference sequence). V dropped 8 bases and J dropped 7 bases, with 14 bases sitting between them. CDR3 protein: CASLGGVGGYTF. Here the CDR3 DNA reads TGTGCCAGCCTGGGGGGGGTTGGTGGCTACACCTTC.

This sequence joins TRBV5-6 and TRBJ1-5, with D perhaps TRBD1 (5 bases). In germline, CDR1 is SGHDT, CDR2 YYEEEE. V dropped 0 bases and J dropped 10 bases, with 14 bases sitting between them. This CDR3 is 14 amino acids long. The CDR3 sequence: CASSLGDSFSPQHF. The CDR3, as DNA: TGTGCCAGCAGCTTGGGGGACTCCTTTTCACCCCAGCATTTT. The full variable domain, its missing parts supplied by reference TRBV5-6 and TRBJ1-5, is DAGVTQSPTHLIKTRGQQVTLRCSPKSGHDTVSWYQQALGQGPQFIFQYYEEEERQRGNFPDRFSGHQFPNYSSELNVNALLLGDSALYLCASSLGDSFSPQHFGDGTRLSIL.

V and J are TRBV11-2 and TRBJ2-3; a weak D match, TRBD2 (6 bases). The ends were cut back, 5 bases at V and 0 bases at J, with 15 bases in the middle. The CDR3 runs to 16 residues. CDR1 is SGHAT and CDR2 is FQNNGV in the germline V gene. In nucleotides, the CDR3 is TGTGCCAGCAGCCCAGGACTATCCTTAAGCACAGATACGCAGTATTTT. Protein: CASSPGLSLSTDTQYF.

V gene TRBV6-4 combines with J gene TRBJ1-1; D remains unclear. Germline V gene data show CDR1 as MRHNA and CDR2 as SNTAGT. The CDR3 extends over 13 amino acids. Trimming shortened V by 3 bases and J by 8 bases, and 13 bases separated the two germline ends. CDR3 in DNA: TGTGCCAGCAGTGAAATGCCCGGGAGCGAAGCTTTCTTT. It translates to CASSEMPGSEAFF.

This clone was detected only once. This chain links TRBV28 with TRBJ1-5; D gene uncertain. Germline V gene sequence: CDR1 MDHEN, CDR2 SYDVKM. The V gene lost 3 bases and the J gene lost 1 base, with 10 bases spanning the gap. The CDR3 consists of 15 residues. Here the CDR3 DNA reads TGTGCCAGCAGTTTGGCTCTGGGGAGCAATCAGCCCCAGCATTTT. Encoded protein: CASSLALGSNQPQHF.

The rearrangement links TRBV19 to TRBJ2-3; D is perhaps TRBD1 or TRBD2 (6 bases each). The CDR3 contains 15 residues. Trimming left V 5 bases short and J 0 bases short, with 12 bases between. Germline CDR1 reads LNHDA; CDR2 reads SQIVND (reference sequence). In nucleotides, the CDR3 is TGTGCCAGTAGTCAAAGGGGGACTAGCACAGATACGCAGTATTTT. Translated, it gives CASSQRGTSTDTQYF.

This sequence joins TRBV25-1 and TRBJ2-3; D might be TRBD2 (5 bases). The CDR3 is 13 residues long. Trimming took 5 bases from V and 0 from J, leaving 6 bases between them. Germline loops: CDR1 MGHDK, CDR2 SYGVNS. CDR3 region: CASSPGSTDTQYF. The CDR3 DNA sequence: TGTGCCAGCAGTCCGGGAAGCACAGATACGCAGTATTTT.

J is TRBJ2-1 and V is TRBV2; D not resolved. The CDR3 is 13 residues long. Germline CDR1 reads SNHLY; CDR2 reads FYNNEI. Trimming took off 1 base at V and 1 base at J, with 2 bases between the two ends. The CDR3 loop is CASSEVSYNEQFF. The CDR3 DNA sequence: TGTGCCAGCAGTGAAGTATCCTACAATGAGCAGTTCTTC.